This T cell receptor beta chain emerged from a study of monozygotic twins with cystic fibrosis. General study findings and limits: V usage most resembled the co-twin in 13 of 16 pairs. Age, concordance and disease severity did not associate with shared CDR3 numbers. Nucleotide-identical clonotype sharing was significantly higher within monozygotic CF twin pairs than between unrelated CF individuals.

Germline V CDR1 and CDR2: SGHTA, FQGTGA. Trimming stripped 5 bases from V and 1 base from J, with 8 bases between. CDR3 length: 13 amino acids. In the case of this clone: Its target is unknown.

Generated by immunoSEQ multiplex PCR, the TCRdb table keeps only in-frame clones and is missing some. The table includes some 35,000 clones, about 90% detected once. This sequence originates from a boy younger than 10 with cystic fibrosis. Material for sequencing was blood. The chain employs TRBV7-3 and TRBJ1-1; no firm D call. CDR3 sequence (DNA): TGTGCCAGCAGCCGTGGACGGAACACTGAAGCTTTCTTT. Residues: CASSRGRNTEAFF.